The rows below give T cell receptor beta chains drawn from one sample of a study of blood T cells in healthy people across ages. TCRdb redid the calling of the 5' RACE reads with MiXCR, one entry per CDR3 protein. The sample carries roughly 2 million distinct CDR3 sequences, about 50% recorded once. The sequencing input was blood. All receptors derive from a woman between 35 and 50 years old in good health. Each CDR3 is given with its conserved first and last residue. Each record gives: V gene, CDR3 length, clone size, J gene, D gene, CDR3 DNA, CDR3 protein. D genes are given only for firm matches. Expanded clones get a size class; other rows say once, few or many, or leave the size out.

>TRBV24-1|15|-|TRBJ2-5|-
TGTGCCACCAGTGATCGAGCGGACAATTTGGAGACCCAGTACTTC
CATSDRADNLETQYF
>TRBV10-3|16|-|TRBJ2-3|TRBD2
TGTGCCATCAGTGATCACGGGGGGGCCGTCACAGATACGCAGTATTTT
CAISDHGGAVTDTQYF
>TRBV6-5|12|few|TRBJ2-5|-
TGTGCCAGCAGTTTGACGGAAAAGACCCAGTACTTC
CASSLTEKTQYF
>TRBV11-2|16|-|TRBJ2-5|-
TGTGCCAGCAGCTTAGGTATACAGGGATGGCAAGAGACCCAGTACTTC
CASSLGIQGWQETQYF
>TRBV27|14|few|TRBJ2-3|-
TGTGCCAGCAGACCCTCGGGAAATTTCTATACGCAGTATTTT
CASRPSGNFYTQYF
>TRBV27|13|-|TRBJ2-3|-
TGTGCCAGCAGGGAGGGACGCACAGATACGCAGTATTTT
CASREGRTDTQYF
>TRBV7-2|15|-|TRBJ2-1|-
TGTGCCAGCAGCCCAAACAGGGTAGGGAACAATGAGCAGTTCTTC
CASSPNRVGNNEQFF
>TRBV9|17|few|TRBJ2-3|TRBD1
TGTGCCTGCAGCGCTTCCGGGGTGACAGGGCGCACAGATACGCAGTATTTT
CACSASGVTGRTDTQYF
>TRBV6-1|14|-|TRBJ2-1|TRBD1
TGTGCCAGCGGAATTACGACAGGGGGCAATGAGCAGTTCTTC
CASGITTGGNEQFF
>TRBV4-1|15|-|TRBJ1-2|-
TGCGCCAGCAGCCAAGATAGGGTTTGGAACTATGGCTACACCTTC
CASSQDRVWNYGYTF
>TRBV27|16|few|TRBJ2-6|-
TGTGCCAGCAGTTTATACGGGTTCTCTGGGGCCAACGTCCTGACTTTC
CASSLYGFSGANVLTF
>TRBV4-2|15|-|TRBJ2-5|TRBD2
TGTGCCAGCAGCCAAGAAATGACGGGGGGAGAGACCCAGTACTTC
CASSQEMTGGETQYF
>TRBV10-1|15|few|TRBJ2-3|-
TGCGCCAGCAGTGAGTCGCCTACCCCGACAGATACGCAGTATTTT
CASSESPTPTDTQYF
>TRBV20-1|16|-|TRBJ2-1|TRBD2
TGCAGTGCCATCGCTGTCGGGACTAGCGGGTTTAATGAGCAGTTCTTC
CSAIAVGTSGFNEQFF
>TRBV4-2|15|-|TRBJ2-7|-
TGTGCCAGCAGCCTAGACGGGGCAACGACCTACGAGCAGTACTTC
CASSLDGATTYEQYF
>TRBV12-3/TRBV12-4|13|-|TRBJ1-1|-
TGTGCCAGCAGTTTACAGACCGTTAGTGAAGCTTTCTTT
CASSLQTVSEAFF
>TRBV4-3|16|-|TRBJ2-5|TRBD1
TGCGCCAGCAGCCAAGAGACAGGGGGAGAGGGAGAGACCCAGTACTTC
CASSQETGGEGETQYF
>TRBV6-2/TRBV6-3|16|-|TRBJ1-2|-
TGTGCCAGCAGTTACTCGATACAGCCCCGACAGAATGGCTACACCTTC
CASSYSIQPRQNGYTF
>TRBV12-3/TRBV12-4|14|-|TRBJ2-7|-
TGTGCCAGCAAGTTAATGGGACCTACCTACGAGCAGTACTTC
CASKLMGPTYEQYF
>TRBV18|15|-|TRBJ2-7|TRBD1
TGTGCCAGCTCACCCGGGGCCAGGGGGATCTACGAGCAGTACTTC
CASSPGARGIYEQYF
>TRBV20-1|16|-|TRBJ1-6|-
TGCAGTGCTAAACCTACGCTCGGGGGGATAAGTTCACCCCTCCACTTT
CSAKPTLGGISSPLHF
>TRBV6-2/TRBV6-3|13|-|TRBJ1-2|-
TGTGCCAGCAGCAGTGGACGGAATTATGGCCACACCTTC
CASSSGRNYGHTF
>TRBV9|18|-|TRBJ2-3|-
TGTGCCAGCAGCGTCATGGCCTCCACGGGGCCAGAGGTAGATACGCAGTATTTT
CASSVMASTGPEVDTQYF
>TRBV7-9|16|-|TRBJ2-3|TRBD2
TGTGCCAGCAGCAAAAATCGGGGGGGCAACGCAGATACGCAGTATTTT
CASSKNRGGNADTQYF
>TRBV7-2|15|-|TRBJ2-1|TRBD2
TGTGCCAGCAGCGCTGTAGCGGGGGGGCTAGGTGAGCAGTTCTTC
CASSAVAGGLGEQFF
>TRBV29-1|12|few|TRBJ2-7|-
TGCAGCGTGGCCGACAATTCCTACGAGCAGTACTTC
CSVADNSYEQYF
>TRBV7-2|15|many|TRBJ2-5|TRBD2
TGTGCCAGCAGCTTAGGGACTAGCGGGGGAGAGACCCAGTACTTC
CASSLGTSGGETQYF
>TRBV20-1|13|-|TRBJ2-7|-
TGCAGTGCTAGAGGGGGGTACGGCTACGAGCAGTACTTC
CSARGGYGYEQYF
>TRBV7-2|14|few|TRBJ2-7|-
TGTGCCAGCAGCCTTTCGACAGGAATCTACGAGCAGTACTTC
CASSLSTGIYEQYF
>TRBV14|16|-|TRBJ2-7|-
TGTGCCAGCAGCCAAGATTCCCGGGGACTTTCCTACGAGCAGTACTTC
CASSQDSRGLSYEQYF
>TRBV5-6|16|-|TRBJ2-1|TRBD1
TGTGCCAGCAGCTTCTTTGGGACAGGGGCCTACAATGAGCAGTTCTTC
CASSFFGTGAYNEQFF
>TRBV4-3|19|-|TRBJ2-1|-
TGCGCCAGCAGCCAAGCCCCCACGATCCTTGGGGATTCCTACAATGAGCAGTTCTTC
CASSQAPTILGDSYNEQFF
>TRBV5-6|15|-|TRBJ2-1|-
TGTGCCAGCAGCTTAGAGGGGGGCACCTACAATGGGCAGTTCTTC
CASSLEGGTYNGQFF
>TRBV7-2|15|once|TRBJ1-2|-
TGTGCCAGCAGCTCCCCGGGGGGCCTTAACTATGGCTACACCTTC
CASSSPGGLNYGYTF
>TRBV24-1|14|few|TRBJ1-2|-
TGTGCCACCAGTGGCGACCGAACTAACTATGGCTACACCTTC
CATSGDRTNYGYTF
>TRBV29-1|14|few|TRBJ1-5|-
TGCAGCGTGCAGACGGAACATAGCAATCAGCCCCAGCATTTT
CSVQTEHSNQPQHF
>TRBV28|13|-|TRBJ2-5|-
TGTGCCAGCAGGAGGGAGCTCCAAGAGACCCAGTACTTC
CASRRELQETQYF
>TRBV6-2/TRBV6-3|15|-|TRBJ2-1|-
TGTGCCAGCAGTTTCGAAGTAGGGGGGGTGGGTGAGCAGTTCTTC
CASSFEVGGVGEQFF
>TRBV2|15|-|TRBJ2-1|-
TGTGCCAGCAGTGAAGGGCGGGGCTCCTACAATGAGCAGTTCTTC
CASSEGRGSYNEQFF
>TRBV20-1|16|-|TRBJ2-5|TRBD2
TGCAGTGCTAGCATCGGACTAGCGGGGTACCAAGAGACCCAGTACTTC
CSASIGLAGYQETQYF
>TRBV24-1|13|-|TRBJ1-5|TRBD1
TGTGCCACCGGGACAGGGTTGGATCAGCCCCAGCATTTT
CATGTGLDQPQHF
>TRBV15|12|-|TRBJ2-1|-
TGTGCCACCAGCAGAGATTGGGGTGAGCAGTTCTTC
CATSRDWGEQFF
>TRBV20-1|13|few|TRBJ2-7|-
TGCAGTGCTAGAGATCGACTACCCTACGAGCAGTACTTC
CSARDRLPYEQYF
>TRBV5-6|16|-|TRBJ2-3|-
TGTGCCAGCAGCTTGGCTGATGGACTGCACACAGATACGCAGTATTTT
CASSLADGLHTDTQYF
>TRBV20-1|14|few|TRBJ2-7|TRBD2
TGCAGTGCTAGTTTTGTTGCGGGGGGCTACGAGCAGTACTTC
CSASFVAGGYEQYF
>TRBV6-1|14|once|TRBJ1-4|-
TGTGCCAGCATCCTCGGTGCAACTAATGAAAAACTGTTTTTT
CASILGATNEKLFF
>TRBV20-1|18|few|TRBJ2-7|TRBD2
TGCAGTGCTAGGGATCCAAAAGGACTAGCGGGGGCACACTACGAGCAGTACTTC
CSARDPKGLAGAHYEQYF
>TRBV7-9|16|few|TRBJ2-5|TRBD1
TGTGCCAGCAGCTGGACTGGGACAGGGGTACAAGAGACCCAGTACTTC
CASSWTGTGVQETQYF
>TRBV29-1|13|-|TRBJ2-7|TRBD2
TGCAGCGTTGCCCCGGGACTAGCGGGCGAGCAGTACTTC
CSVAPGLAGEQYF
>TRBV5-1|15|-|TRBJ2-3|TRBD2
TGCGCCAGCAAGCTAGCGGGGGCCGACACAGATACGCAGTATTTT
CASKLAGADTDTQYF
>TRBV2|16|-|TRBJ2-1|TRBD2
TGTGCCAGCAGTGAAAACGGAGCGGGGGGGTTCTATGAGCAGTTCTTC
CASSENGAGGFYEQFF
>TRBV3-1|16|-|TRBJ2-4|-
TGTGCCAGCAGCCAAGGGGGCACCGGGGAGCAAAACATTCAGTACTTC
CASSQGGTGEQNIQYF
>TRBV27|16|-|TRBJ1-6|TRBD1
TGTGCCAGCAGACTGACAGGGGGCCGTTATAATTCACCCCTCCACTTT
CASRLTGGRYNSPLHF